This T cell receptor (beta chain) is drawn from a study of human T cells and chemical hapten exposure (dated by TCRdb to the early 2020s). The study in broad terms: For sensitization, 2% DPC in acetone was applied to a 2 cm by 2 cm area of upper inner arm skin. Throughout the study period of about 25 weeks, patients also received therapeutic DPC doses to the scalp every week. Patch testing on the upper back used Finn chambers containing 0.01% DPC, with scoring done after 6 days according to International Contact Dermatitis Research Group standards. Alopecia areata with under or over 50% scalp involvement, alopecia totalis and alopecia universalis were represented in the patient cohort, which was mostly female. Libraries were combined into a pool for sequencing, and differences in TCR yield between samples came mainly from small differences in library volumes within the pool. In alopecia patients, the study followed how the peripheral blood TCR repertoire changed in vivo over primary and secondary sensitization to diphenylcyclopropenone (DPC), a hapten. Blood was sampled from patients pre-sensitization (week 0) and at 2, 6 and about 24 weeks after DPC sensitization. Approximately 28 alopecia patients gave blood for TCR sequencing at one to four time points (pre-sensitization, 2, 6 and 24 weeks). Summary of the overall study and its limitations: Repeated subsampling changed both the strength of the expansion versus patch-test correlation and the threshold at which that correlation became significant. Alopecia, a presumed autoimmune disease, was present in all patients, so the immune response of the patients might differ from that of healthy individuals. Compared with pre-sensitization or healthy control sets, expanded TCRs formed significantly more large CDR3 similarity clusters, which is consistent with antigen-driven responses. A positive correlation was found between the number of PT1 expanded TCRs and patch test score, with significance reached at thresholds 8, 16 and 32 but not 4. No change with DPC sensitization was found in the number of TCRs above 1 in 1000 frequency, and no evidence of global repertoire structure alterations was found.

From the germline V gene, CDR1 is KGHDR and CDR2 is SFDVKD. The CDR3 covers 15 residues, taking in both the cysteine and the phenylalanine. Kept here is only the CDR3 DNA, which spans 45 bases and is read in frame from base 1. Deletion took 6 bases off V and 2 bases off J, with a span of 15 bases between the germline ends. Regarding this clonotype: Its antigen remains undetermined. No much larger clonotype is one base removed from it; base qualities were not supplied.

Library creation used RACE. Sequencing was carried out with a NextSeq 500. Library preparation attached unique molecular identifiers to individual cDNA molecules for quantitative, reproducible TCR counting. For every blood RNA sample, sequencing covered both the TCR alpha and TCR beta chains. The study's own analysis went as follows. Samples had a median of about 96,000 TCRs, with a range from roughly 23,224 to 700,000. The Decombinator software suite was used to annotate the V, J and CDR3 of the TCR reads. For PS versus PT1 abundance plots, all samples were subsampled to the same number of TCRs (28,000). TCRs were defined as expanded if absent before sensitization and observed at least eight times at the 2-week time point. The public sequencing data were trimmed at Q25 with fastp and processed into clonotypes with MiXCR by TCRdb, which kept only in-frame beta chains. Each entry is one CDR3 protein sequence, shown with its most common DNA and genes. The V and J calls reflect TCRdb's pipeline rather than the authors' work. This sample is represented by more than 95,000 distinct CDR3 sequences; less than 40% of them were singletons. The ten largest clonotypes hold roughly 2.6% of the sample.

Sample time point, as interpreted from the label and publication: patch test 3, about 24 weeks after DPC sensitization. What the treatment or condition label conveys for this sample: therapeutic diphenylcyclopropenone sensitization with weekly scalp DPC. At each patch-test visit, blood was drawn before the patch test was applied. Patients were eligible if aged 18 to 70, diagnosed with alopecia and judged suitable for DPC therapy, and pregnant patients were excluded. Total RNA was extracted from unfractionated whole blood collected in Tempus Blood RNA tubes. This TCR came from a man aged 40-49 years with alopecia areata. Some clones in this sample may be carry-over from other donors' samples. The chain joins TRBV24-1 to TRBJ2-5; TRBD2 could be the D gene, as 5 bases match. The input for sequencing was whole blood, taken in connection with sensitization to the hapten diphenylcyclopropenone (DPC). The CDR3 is CATSTRAALQETQYF. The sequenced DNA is TGTGCCACCAGTACGAGGGCAGCATTACAAGAGACCCAGTACTTC.